What follows are 17 T cell receptor beta chains derived from one specimen sequenced in a study of shared clonotypes between healthy human individuals. TCRdb's copy holds only in-frame clones and misses some; the assay was immunoSEQ multiplex PCR. The sample records fewer than 600,000 clones, more than 75% being singletons. Material: PBMCs. All receptors derive from a woman between 35 and 50 years old in good health. Some clones in this sample may be carry-over from other donors' samples.

The chain employs TRBV18 and TRBJ1-1; a weak D match, TRBD1 (5 bases). Germline-derived CDR1 and CDR2 are KGHSH and LQKENI. There are 15 residues in the CDR3. Trimming shortened V by 0 bases and J by 4 bases, and 12 bases separated the two germline ends. In DNA, the CDR3 is TGTGCCAGCTCACCACCGGTTATCGGGGGCACTGAAGCTTTCTTT. This translates into CASSPPVIGGTEAFF.

Turning to this clone: The same CDR3 can be traced to other DNA sequences in this sample. The chain combines TRBV2 with TRBJ2-7, with D possibly TRBD2 on 5 matching bases. Trimming pared 4 bases from V and 0 bases from J, leaving 7 bases between. This CDR3 has 13 residues. Per the germline V gene, CDR1 is SNHLY and CDR2 is FYNNEI. The CDR3 DNA reads TGTGCCAGCAGTGGCGGGCTCTCCTACGAGCAGTACTTC. Translating it yields CASSGGLSYEQYF.

The rearrangement uses TRBV28 and TRBJ2-7, with 12 bases fitting TRBD2. V trimming: 7 bases; J trimming: 7 bases; junction bases outside the gene matches: 8. The germline V gene encodes CDR1 MDHEN and CDR2 SYDVKM. This CDR3 is 14 amino acids long. CDR3 sequence: CASTRLAGDREQYF. CDR3 sequence (DNA): TGTGCCAGCACGAGACTAGCGGGAGATCGGGAGCAGTACTTC. Combining the CDR3 with reference TRBV28 and TRBJ2-7 gives the whole variable domain DVKVTQSSRYLVKRTGEKVFLECVQDMDHENMFWYRQDPGLGLRLIYFSYDVKMKEKGDIPEGYSVSREKKERFSLILESASTNQTSMYLCASTRLAGDREQYFGPGTRLTVT.

This CDR3 reads CASSLRQGAGTEAFF. The CDR3 region has the DNA TGTGCCAGCAGCCTACGACAGGGGGCTGGTACTGAAGCTTTCTTT. J is TRBJ1-1 and V is TRBV7-2; TRBD1 matches 10 bases. Trimming took 5 bases from V and 5 from J; bases not matched to a gene: 8. This CDR3 is 15 amino acids long. The germline CDR1 and CDR2 sequences are SGHTA and FQGNSA.

The chain recombines TRBV20-1 with TRBJ2-5; D is ambiguous. Germline loops: CDR1 DFQATT, CDR2 SNEGSKA (reference sequence). Trimming shortened V by 2 bases and J by 2 bases, and 3 bases separated the two germline ends. The CDR3 is made up of 11 amino acids. The CDR3 is CSARFQETQYF. In DNA, the CDR3 is TGCAGTGCTAGATTTCAAGAGACCCAGTACTTC.

V gene TRBV27 combines with J gene TRBJ2-1; TRBD2 aligns across 8 bases. V was clipped by 3 bases and J by 3 bases; unmatched bases: 4. Germline V CDR1 and CDR2: MNHEY, SMNVEV (reference sequence). This CDR3 spans 15 amino acids. The CDR3 region has the DNA TGTGCCAGCAGTTTTCCAGCGGGGGACTACAATGAGCAGTTCTTC. The encoded protein is CASSFPAGDYNEQFF.

J is TRBJ2-2 and V is TRBV7-2, with 7 positions matching TRBD1. Germline CDR1 is SGHTA and CDR2 is FQGNSA. The length of the CDR3 is 15 residues. Germline trimming cut 5 bases from V and 5 bases from J; bases unmatched to any gene: 8. Here the CDR3 DNA reads TGTGCCAGCAGCCAGGACAGGTTGGCTACCGGGGAGCTGTTTTTT. Translating gives CASSQDRLATGELFF. Full variable domain (remainder filled in from reference TRBV7-2 and TRBJ2-2): GAGVSQSPSNKVTEKGKDVELRCDPISGHTALYWYRQSLGQGLEFLIYFQGNSAPDKSGLPSDRFSAERTGGSVSTLTIQRTQQEDSAVYLCASSQDRLATGELFFGEGSRLTVL.

The table lists this clone with a few counts. This rearrangement joins TRBV28 to TRBJ2-2, with D tentatively TRBD2 (6 bases). This CDR3 is 16 amino acids long. The germline V and J ends were trimmed by 2 bases and 4 bases, with 14 bases remaining between them. The germline gives CDR1 MDHEN, CDR2 SYDVKM. The CDR3 spells CASSLGGRGATGELFF. Here the CDR3 DNA reads TGTGCCAGCAGTTTAGGAGGGAGAGGAGCCACCGGGGAGCTGTTTTTT.

The chain couples TRBV10-3 to TRBJ2-7; D ambiguous. Germline CDR1 ENHRY, CDR2 SYGVKD. This CDR3 comprises 13 residues. V was cut by 3 bases and J by 5 bases, with 11 bases left in between. This CDR3 reads CAISDGLVDEQYF. The CDR3, as DNA: TGTGCCATCAGTGACGGCCTCGTGGACGAGCAGTACTTC.

This clone was picked up a small number of times. The V and J genes are TRBV29-1 and TRBJ2-1, with a weak D call TRBD2 (6 bases). Germline CDR1 SQVTM, CDR2 ANQGSEA. The CDR3 loop spans 12 amino acids. The germline V and J ends were trimmed by 3 bases and 10 bases, with 13 bases remaining between them. The CDR3 DNA follows: TGCAGCGTTGATCGATCTGGGGGGGAGCAGTTCTTC. Translation gives CSVDRSGGEQFF.

This clone was seen ten or more times. CDR3 nucleotide sequence: TGTGCCAGCAGCTTAACTCCCCCGGCAGCTCCCGGTGGCTACACCTTC. It specifies CASSLTPPAAPGGYTF. This chain uses TRBV7-2 with TRBJ1-2; D not resolved. The CDR3 is 16 amino acids. Germline-derived CDR1 and CDR2 are SGHTA and FQGNSA. The ends were cut back, 2 bases at V and 7 bases at J, with 20 bases in the middle.

This clone turned up a few times. The rearrangement uses TRBV27 and TRBJ1-4; D call uncertain. The germline V and J ends were trimmed by 4 bases and 5 bases, with 11 bases remaining between them. CDR1 and CDR2 (germline): MNHEY, SMNVEV (reference sequence). This CDR3 region has 14 residues. CDR3 in amino acids: CASSSAGRNEKLFF. The CDR3 nucleotides are TGTGCCAGCAGTTCCGCCGGACGGAATGAAAAACTGTTTTTT.

The chain has TRBV7-8 and TRBJ1-2; D is possibly TRBD1 (5 bases). The CDR3 runs 13 residues. The germline V gene has CDR1 SGHVS and CDR2 FQNEAQ. V lost 1 base and J 7 bases, leaving 10 bases between the germline ends. The CDR3 DNA sequence: TGTGCCAGCAGCTTAGTCGGGACTAGTGGCTACACCTTC. It encodes CASSLVGTSGYTF.

This clone has only one observation. V is TRBV9 and J is TRBJ2-7, with no clear D. Trimming removed 4 bases from V and 6 bases from J, with 11 bases in between. The CDR3 contains 12 residues. Germline-derived CDR1 and CDR2 are SGDLS and YYNGEE. The DNA of the CDR3 is TGTGCCAGCAGCACCGAGTCGGGCGAGCAGTACTTC. It translates to CASSTESGEQYF.

This rearrangement joins TRBV11-2 to TRBJ1-4; D call uncertain. The ends were cut back, 1 base at V and 7 bases at J, with 13 bases in the middle. Germline lookup yields CDR1 SGHAT and CDR2 FQNNGV. This CDR3 has 15 residues. Here the CDR3 DNA reads TGTGCCAGCAGCTTAGCTTTGAGTTTCGGTGAAAAACTGTTTTTT. Residues: CASSLALSFGEKLFF. Combining the CDR3 with reference TRBV11-2 and TRBJ1-4 gives the whole variable domain EAGVAQSPRYKIIEKRQSVAFWCNPISGHATLYWYQQILGQGPKLLIQFQNNGVVDDSQLPKDRFSAERLKGVDSTLKIQPAKLEDSAVYLCASSLALSFGEKLFFGSGTQLSVL.

This rearrangement joins TRBV5-4 to TRBJ2-2, with D perhaps being TRBD1 or TRBD2 (5 bases each). Germline CDR1 is SGHNT and CDR2 is YYREEE (reference sequence). The CDR3 runs 14 residues. Between the trimmed V and J ends, which lost 3 bases and 5 bases, there was a span of 11 bases. CDR3 protein: CASSSWGPTGELFF. CDR3 sequence (DNA): TGTGCCAGCAGCTCGTGGGGACCGACCGGGGAGCTGTTTTTT.

The chain recombines TRBV21-1 with TRBJ1-2; the table calls TRBD1, which could not be checked here. TRBV21-1 is shown as a pseudogene. CDR3 length equals 15 residues. DNA for the CDR3: TGTGCCAGCAGCAAAGCCGCAGGGTCTAACTATGGCTACACCTTC. It specifies CASSKAAGSNYGYTF.